The 3 T cell receptor beta chains below all came from one sample that was sequenced in a study of shared clonotypes between healthy human individuals. The protocol was immunoSEQ multiplex PCR, while the TCRdb copy is restricted to in-frame clones and leaves out a portion. Altogether more than 2 million clones are present, 90% to 96% being singletons, with the ten largest covering 0.1% to 0.15%. The sample consisted of naive CD4+ T cells sorted from blood. As for subset: CD45RA+ positively selected. These TCRs come from a man younger than 30 in good health.

This chain joins TRBV11-2 and TRBJ2-1; possibly TRBD2 for D (5 bases). The V end lost 0 bases, the J end lost 7 bases, and 10 bases lay between the germline ends. From germline, CDR1 is SGHAT and CDR2 FQNNGV. This CDR3 spans 14 amino acids. CDR3 in DNA: TGTGCCAGCAGCTTAGAATTTGGCGGGAATGAGCAGTTCTTC. It translates to CASSLEFGGNEQFF.

The chain couples TRBV5-1 to TRBJ2-3; tentative D call: TRBD2 (6 bases). Trimming took off 3 bases at V and 2 bases at J, with 13 bases between the two ends. The CDR3 consists of 15 residues. Germline V CDR1 and CDR2: SGHRS, YFSETQ. In DNA, the CDR3 is TGCGCCAGCAGCTGGGAACGACTAGTCACAGATACGCAGTATTTT. Translation: CASSWERLVTDTQYF.

This clone was picked up one time. The chain links TRBV27 to TRBJ2-7; D perhaps matches TRBD2 (6 bases). Trimming removed 3 bases at V and 5 bases at J, with 14 bases between. Germline CDR1 MNHEY, CDR2 SMNVEV (reference sequence). There are 14 residues in the CDR3. The CDR3 bases are TGTGCCAGCAGTTTTTTAGGAGGGAAAGACGAGCAGTACTTC. It yields the protein CASSFLGGKDEQYF.